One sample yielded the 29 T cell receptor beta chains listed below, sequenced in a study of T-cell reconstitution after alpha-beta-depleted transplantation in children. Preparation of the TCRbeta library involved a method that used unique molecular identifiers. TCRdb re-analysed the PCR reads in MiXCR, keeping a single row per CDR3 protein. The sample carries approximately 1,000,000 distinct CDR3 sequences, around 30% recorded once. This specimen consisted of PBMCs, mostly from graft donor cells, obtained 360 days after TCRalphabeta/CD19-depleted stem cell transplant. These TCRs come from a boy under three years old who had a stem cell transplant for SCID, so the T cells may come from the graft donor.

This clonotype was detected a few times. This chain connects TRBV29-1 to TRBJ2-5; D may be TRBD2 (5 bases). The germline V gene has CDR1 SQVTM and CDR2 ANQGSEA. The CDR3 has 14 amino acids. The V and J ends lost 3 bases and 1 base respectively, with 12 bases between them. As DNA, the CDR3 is TGCAGCGTTGACGGGCCGGGGAGCCAAGAGACCCAGTACTTC. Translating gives CSVDGPGSQETQYF.

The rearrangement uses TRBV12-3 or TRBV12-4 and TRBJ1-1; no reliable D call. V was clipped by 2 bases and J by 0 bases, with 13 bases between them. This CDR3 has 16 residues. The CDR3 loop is CASSLTQVLMNTEAFF. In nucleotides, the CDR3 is TGTGCCAGCAGTTTAACGCAGGTTCTTATGAACACTGAAGCTTTCTTT.

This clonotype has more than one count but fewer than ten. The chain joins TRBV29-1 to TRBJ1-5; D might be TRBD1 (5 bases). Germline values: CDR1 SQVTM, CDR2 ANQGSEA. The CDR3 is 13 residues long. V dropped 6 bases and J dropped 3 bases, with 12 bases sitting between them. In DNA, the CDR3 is TGCAGCGTGAACCTGGGGCACAATCAGCCCCAGCATTTT. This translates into CSVNLGHNQPQHF.

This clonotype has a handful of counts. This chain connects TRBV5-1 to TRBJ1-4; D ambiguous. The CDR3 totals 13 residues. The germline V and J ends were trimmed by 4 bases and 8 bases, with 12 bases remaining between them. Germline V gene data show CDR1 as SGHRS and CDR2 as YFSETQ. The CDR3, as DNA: TGCGCCAGCAGCCTCCGGGATCGGGAAAAACTGTTTTTT. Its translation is CASSLRDREKLFF. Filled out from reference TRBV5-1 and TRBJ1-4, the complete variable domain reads KAGVTQTPRYLIKTRGQQVTLSCSPISGHRSVSWYQQTPGQGLQFLFEYFSETQRNKGNFPGRFSGRQFSNSRSEMNVSTLELGDSALYLCASSLRDREKLFFGSGTQLSVL.

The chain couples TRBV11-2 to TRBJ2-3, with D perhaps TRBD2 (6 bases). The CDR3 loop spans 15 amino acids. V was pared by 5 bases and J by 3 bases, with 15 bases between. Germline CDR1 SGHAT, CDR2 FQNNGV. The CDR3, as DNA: TGTGCCAGCAGCCTTCAGGGACTCTTAACAGATACGCAGTATTTT. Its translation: CASSLQGLLTDTQYF.

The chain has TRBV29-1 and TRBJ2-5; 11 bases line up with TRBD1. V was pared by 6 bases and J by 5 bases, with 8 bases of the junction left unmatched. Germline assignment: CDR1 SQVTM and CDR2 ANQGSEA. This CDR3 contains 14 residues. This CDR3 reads CSVMDRGRRETQYF. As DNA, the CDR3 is TGCAGCGTCATGGACAGGGGGCGCCGGGAGACCCAGTACTTC. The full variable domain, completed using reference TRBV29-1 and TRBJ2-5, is SAVISQKPSRDICQRGTSLTIQCQVDSQVTMMFWYRQQPGQSLTLIATANQGSEATYESGFVIDKFPISRPNLTFSTLTVSNMSPEDSSIYLCSVMDRGRRETQYFGPGTRLLVL.

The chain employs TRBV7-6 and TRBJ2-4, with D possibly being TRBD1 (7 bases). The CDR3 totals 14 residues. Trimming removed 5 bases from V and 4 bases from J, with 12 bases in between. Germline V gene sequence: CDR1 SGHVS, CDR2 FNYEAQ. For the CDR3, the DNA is TGTGCCAGCAGCGCGGGACAGCCTAAAAACATTCAGTACTTC. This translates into CASSAGQPKNIQYF.

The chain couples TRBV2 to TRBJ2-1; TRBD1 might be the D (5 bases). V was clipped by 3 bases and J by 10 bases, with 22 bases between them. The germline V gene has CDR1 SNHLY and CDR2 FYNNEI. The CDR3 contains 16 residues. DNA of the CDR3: TGTGCCAGCAGTGAGTCTGGGGCCGCCCTTCATGACGAGCAGTTCTTC. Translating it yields CASSESGAALHDEQFF.

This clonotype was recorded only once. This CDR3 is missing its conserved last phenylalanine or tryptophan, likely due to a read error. As DNA, the CDR3 is TGTGCCAGCAGTCCTCCCTACAATGAGCAGTTCTTA. It is translated as CASSPPYNEQFL. The chain carries TRBV12-3 or TRBV12-4 and TRBJ2-1; D gene ambiguous. The V and J ends lost 5 bases and 2 bases respectively, with 4 bases between them. The CDR3 contains 12 residues.

The DNA of the CDR3 is TGTGCCAGCAGTTACACCGGGACAGGGAGGACCGGGGAGCTGTTTTTT. Translation: CASSYTGTGRTGELFF. The V call is TRBV6-5, the J call TRBJ2-2; 9 bases fit TRBD1. The V gene's germline CDR1 is MNHEY and CDR2 SVGAGI. The CDR3 totals 16 residues. Trimming at V came to 2 bases and at J to 5 bases, leaving 6 bases not matched to a gene.

CDR3 nucleotides: TGCGCCAGCAGCATAAGAGGACCGGGGGCCAACGTCCTGACTTTC. Translated, it gives CASSIRGPGANVLTF. This chain uses TRBV5-1 with TRBJ2-6, with D hard to call. The CDR3 runs to 15 residues. Germline CDR1 is SGHRS and CDR2 is YFSETQ. The ends were cut back, 4 bases at V and 4 bases at J, with 12 bases in the middle.

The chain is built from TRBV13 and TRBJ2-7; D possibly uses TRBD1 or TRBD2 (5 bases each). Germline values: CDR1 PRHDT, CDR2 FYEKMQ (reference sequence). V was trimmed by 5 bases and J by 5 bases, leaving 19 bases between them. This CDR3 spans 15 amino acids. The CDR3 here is CASSPRDPLLHEQYF. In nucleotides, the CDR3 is TGTGCCAGCAGCCCCCGGGACCCCCTCCTACACGAGCAGTACTTC.

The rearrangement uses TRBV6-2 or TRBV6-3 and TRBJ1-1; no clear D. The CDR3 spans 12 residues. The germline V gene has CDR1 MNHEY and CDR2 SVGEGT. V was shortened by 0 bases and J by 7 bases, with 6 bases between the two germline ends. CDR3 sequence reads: CASSYSLGEAFF. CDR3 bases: TGTGCCAGCAGTTACTCCCTCGGTGAAGCTTTCTTT.

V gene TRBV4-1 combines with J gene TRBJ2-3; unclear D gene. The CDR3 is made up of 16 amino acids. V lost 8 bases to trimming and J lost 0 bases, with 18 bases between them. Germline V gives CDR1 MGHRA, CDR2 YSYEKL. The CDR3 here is CASSILQQPSTDTQYF. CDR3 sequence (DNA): TGCGCCAGCTCTATTCTTCAACAGCCGAGCACAGATACGCAGTATTTT.

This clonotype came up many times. CDR3 nucleotide sequence: TGTGCCAGCAGTTACGGCGGGGGGAACACTGAAGCTTTCTTT. Residues: CASSYGGGNTEAFF. The chain couples TRBV6-5 to TRBJ1-1; tentatively, D is TRBD1 (5 bases). Trimming took 2 bases from V and 1 from J, leaving 8 bases between them. Germline-derived CDR1 and CDR2 are MNHEY and SVGAGI. The CDR3 extends over 14 amino acids.

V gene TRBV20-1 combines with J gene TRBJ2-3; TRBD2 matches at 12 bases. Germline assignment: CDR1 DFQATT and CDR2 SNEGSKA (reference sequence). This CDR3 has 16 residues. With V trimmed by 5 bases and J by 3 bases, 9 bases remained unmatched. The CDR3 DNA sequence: TGCAGTGCTGCCTCGCCTACTAGCGGGGGGACAGATACGCAGTATTTT. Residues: CSAASPTSGGTDTQYF.

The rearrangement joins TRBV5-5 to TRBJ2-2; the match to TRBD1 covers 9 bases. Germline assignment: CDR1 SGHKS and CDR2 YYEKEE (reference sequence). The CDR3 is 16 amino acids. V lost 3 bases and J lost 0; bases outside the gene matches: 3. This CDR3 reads CASSSTGGSNTGELFF. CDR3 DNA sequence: TGTGCCAGCAGCTCCACAGGGGGCTCGAACACCGGGGAGCTGTTTTTT.

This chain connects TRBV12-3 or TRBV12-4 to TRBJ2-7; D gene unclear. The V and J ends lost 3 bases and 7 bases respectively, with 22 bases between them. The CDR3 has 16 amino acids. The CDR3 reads CASSFSPGRGLIEQYF. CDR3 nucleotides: TGTGCCAGCAGTTTTTCCCCGGGTCGCGGCCTAATTGAGCAGTACTTC.

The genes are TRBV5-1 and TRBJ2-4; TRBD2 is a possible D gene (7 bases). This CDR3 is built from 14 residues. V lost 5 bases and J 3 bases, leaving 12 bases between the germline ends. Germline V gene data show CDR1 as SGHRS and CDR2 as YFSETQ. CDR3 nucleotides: TGCGCCAGCAGTCCGGGGGGCGGCAAAAACATTCAGTACTTC. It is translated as CASSPGGGKNIQYF.

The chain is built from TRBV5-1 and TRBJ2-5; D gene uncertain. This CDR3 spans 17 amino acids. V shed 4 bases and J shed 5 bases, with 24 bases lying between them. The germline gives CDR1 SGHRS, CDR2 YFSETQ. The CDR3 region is CASSRSKLGYSVETQYF. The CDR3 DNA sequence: TGCGCCAGCAGCAGGAGCAAGCTGGGTTATTCGGTGGAGACCCAGTACTTC. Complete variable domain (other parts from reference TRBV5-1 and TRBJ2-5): KAGVTQTPRYLIKTRGQQVTLSCSPISGHRSVSWYQQTPGQGLQFLFEYFSETQRNKGNFPGRFSGRQFSNSRSEMNVSTLELGDSALYLCASSRSKLGYSVETQYFGPGTRLLVL.

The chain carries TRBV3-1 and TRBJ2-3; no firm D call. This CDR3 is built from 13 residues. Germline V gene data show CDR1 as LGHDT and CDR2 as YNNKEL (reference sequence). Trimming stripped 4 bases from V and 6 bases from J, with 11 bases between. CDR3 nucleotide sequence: TGTGCCAGCAGCCCTTATAACGAGGATACGCAGTATTTT. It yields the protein CASSPYNEDTQYF.

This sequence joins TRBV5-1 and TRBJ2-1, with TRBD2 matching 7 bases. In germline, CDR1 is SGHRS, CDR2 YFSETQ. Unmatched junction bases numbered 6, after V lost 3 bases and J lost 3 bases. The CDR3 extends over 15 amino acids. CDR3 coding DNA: TGCGCCAGCAGCTCAGGACTAGTGGACTACAATGAGCAGTTCTTC. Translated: CASSSGLVDYNEQFF.

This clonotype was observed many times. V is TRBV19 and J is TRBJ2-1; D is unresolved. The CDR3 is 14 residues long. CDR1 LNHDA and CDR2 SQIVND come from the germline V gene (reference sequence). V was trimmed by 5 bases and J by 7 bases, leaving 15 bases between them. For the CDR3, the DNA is TGTGCCAGTAGTCCGCCGACGGACGGGAATGAGCAGTTCTTC. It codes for CASSPPTDGNEQFF.

CDR3 region: CASSLSMVRGYDYEQYF. Written as DNA, the CDR3 is TGTGCCAGCAGTTTATCGATGGTTCGGGGCTACGACTACGAGCAGTACTTC. The genes are TRBV27 and TRBJ2-7, with D possibly called TRBD1 or TRBD2 (5 bases each). The germline V gene has CDR1 MNHEY and CDR2 SMNVEV (reference sequence). This CDR3 comprises 17 residues. Trimming left V 0 bases short and J 3 bases short, with 18 bases between.

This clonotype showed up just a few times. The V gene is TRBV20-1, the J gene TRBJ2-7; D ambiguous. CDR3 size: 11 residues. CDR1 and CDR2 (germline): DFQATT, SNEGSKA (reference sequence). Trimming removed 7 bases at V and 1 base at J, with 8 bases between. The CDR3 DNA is TGCAGTGTCATCGTATCCTACGAGCAGTACTTC. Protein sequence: CSVIVSYEQYF.

The CDR3 is CASSMPGGGEQYF. The DNA for the CDR3 is TGTGCCAGTAGTATGCCAGGGGGCGGCGAGCAGTACTTC. The V and J genes are TRBV19 and TRBJ2-7; 8 bases are a match to TRBD1. This CDR3 comprises 13 residues. CDR1 and CDR2 from the germline V gene are LNHDA and SQIVND (reference sequence). The V and J ends lost 3 bases and 6 bases, in that order; junction bases with no gene match: 4.

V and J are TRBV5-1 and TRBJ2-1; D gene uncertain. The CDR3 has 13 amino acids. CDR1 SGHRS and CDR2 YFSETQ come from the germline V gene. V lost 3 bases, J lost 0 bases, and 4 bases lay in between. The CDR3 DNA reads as TGCGCCAGCAGCTACTACTCCTACAATGAGCAGTTCTTC. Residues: CASSYYSYNEQFF. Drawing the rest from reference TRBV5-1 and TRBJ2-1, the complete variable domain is KAGVTQTPRYLIKTRGQQVTLSCSPISGHRSVSWYQQTPGQGLQFLFEYFSETQRNKGNFPGRFSGRQFSNSRSEMNVSTLELGDSALYLCASSYYSYNEQFFGPGTRLTVL.

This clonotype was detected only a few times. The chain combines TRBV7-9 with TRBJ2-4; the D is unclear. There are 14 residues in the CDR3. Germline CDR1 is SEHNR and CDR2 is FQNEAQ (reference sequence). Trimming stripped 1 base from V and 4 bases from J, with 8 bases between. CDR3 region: CASSLGSVKNIQYF. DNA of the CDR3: TGTGCCAGCAGCTTAGGGTCGGTGAAAAACATTCAGTACTTC. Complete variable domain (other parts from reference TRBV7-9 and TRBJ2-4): DTGVSQNPRHKITKRGQNVTFRCDPISEHNRLYWYRQTLGQGPEFLTYFQNEAQLEKSRLLSDRFSAERPKGSFSTLEIQRTEQGDSAMYLCASSLGSVKNIQYFGAGTRLSVL.

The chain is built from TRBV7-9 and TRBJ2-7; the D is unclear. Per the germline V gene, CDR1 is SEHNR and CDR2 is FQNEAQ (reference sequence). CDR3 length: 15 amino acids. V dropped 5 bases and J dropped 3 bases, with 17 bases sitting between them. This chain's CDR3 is CASSKPQFRSYEQYF. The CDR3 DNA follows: TGTGCCAGCAGCAAGCCCCAATTCCGCAGCTACGAGCAGTACTTC.